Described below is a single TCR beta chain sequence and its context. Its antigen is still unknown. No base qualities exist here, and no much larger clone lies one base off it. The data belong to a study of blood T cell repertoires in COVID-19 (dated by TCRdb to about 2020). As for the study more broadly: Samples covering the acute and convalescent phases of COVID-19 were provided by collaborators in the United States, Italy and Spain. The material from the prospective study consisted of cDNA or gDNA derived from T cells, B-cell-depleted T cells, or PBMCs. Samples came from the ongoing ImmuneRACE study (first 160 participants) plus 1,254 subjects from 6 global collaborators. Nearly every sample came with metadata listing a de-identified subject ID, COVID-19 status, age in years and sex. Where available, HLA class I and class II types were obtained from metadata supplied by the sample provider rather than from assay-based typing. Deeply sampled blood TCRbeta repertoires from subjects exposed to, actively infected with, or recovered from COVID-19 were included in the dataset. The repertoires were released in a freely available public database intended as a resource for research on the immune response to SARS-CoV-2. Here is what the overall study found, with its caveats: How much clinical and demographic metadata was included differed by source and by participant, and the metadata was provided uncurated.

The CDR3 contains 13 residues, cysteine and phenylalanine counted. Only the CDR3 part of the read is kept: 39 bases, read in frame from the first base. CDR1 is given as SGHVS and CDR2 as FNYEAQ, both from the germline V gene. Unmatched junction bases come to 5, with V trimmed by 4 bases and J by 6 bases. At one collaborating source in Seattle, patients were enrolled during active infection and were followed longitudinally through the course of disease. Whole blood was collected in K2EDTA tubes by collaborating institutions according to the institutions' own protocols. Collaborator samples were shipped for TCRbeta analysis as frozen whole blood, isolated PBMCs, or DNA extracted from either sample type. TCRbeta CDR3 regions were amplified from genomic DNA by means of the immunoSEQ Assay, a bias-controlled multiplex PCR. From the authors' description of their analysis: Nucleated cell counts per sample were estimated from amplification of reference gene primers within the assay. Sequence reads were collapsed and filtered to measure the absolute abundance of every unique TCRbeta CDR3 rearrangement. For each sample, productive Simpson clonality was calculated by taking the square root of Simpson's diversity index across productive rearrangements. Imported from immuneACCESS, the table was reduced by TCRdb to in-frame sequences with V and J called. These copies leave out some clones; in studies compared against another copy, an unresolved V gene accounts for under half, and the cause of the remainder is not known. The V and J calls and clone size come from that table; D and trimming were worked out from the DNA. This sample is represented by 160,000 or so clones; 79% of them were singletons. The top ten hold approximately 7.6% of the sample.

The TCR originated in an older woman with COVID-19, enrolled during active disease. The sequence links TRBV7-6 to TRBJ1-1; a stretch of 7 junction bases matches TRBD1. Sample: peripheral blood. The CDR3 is CASSSLTGSEAFF. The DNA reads TGTGCCAGCAGCTCCTTGACAGGGTCTGAAGCTTTCTTT.